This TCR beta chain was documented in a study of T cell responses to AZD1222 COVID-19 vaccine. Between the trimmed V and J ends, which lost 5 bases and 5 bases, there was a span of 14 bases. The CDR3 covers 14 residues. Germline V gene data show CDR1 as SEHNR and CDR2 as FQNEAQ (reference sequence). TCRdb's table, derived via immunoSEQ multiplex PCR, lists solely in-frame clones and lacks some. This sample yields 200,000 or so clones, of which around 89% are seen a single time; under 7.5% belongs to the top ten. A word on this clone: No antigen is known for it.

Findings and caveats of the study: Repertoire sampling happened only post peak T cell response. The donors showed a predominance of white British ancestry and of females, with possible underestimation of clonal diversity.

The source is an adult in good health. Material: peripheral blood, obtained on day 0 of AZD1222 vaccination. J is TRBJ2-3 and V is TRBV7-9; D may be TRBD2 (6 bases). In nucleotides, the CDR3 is TGTGCCAGCAGCCCCGGCCTAGCGCGAGATACGCAGTATTTT. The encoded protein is CASSPGLARDTQYF.